The 2 T cell receptor beta chains listed next were all sequenced from one sample in a study of cytomegalovirus exposure and HLA in healthy donors. The PCR was carried out with 60 Vbeta primers and 13 Jbeta primers. The repertoire was sequenced with immunoSEQ multiplex PCR; TCRdb's copy has only in-frame clones and lacks some. The repertoire has around 150,000 clones, around 9% of them found once; the top ten carry around 7%. Sequencing input: PBMCs. These receptors were obtained from a woman between 35 and 50 years old in good health and CMV-seropositive.

The chain has TRBV4-2 and TRBJ2-7; 8 bases map to TRBD2. The ends lost 0 bases at V and 6 bases at J; junction bases unmatched: 7. CDR1 LGHNA and CDR2 YNFKEQ come from the germline V gene. The CDR3 is 15 residues long. CDR3 nucleotide sequence: TGTGCCAGCAGCCAAGATTTGGGGCTAGCGGGCGAGCAGTACTTC. Its protein product is CASSQDLGLAGEQYF.

This chain connects TRBV6-1 to TRBJ1-1, with D hard to call. The V and J ends lost 0 bases and 5 bases respectively, with 10 bases between them. The CDR3 totals 14 residues. The germline V gene encodes CDR1 MNHNS and CDR2 SASEGT. The CDR3 DNA reads TGTGCCAGCAGTGAAGCGCGAGGGTGGACTGAAGCTTTCTTT. This sequence encodes CASSEARGWTEAFF.